This is a list of T cell receptor beta chains from one sample in a study of cytomegalovirus exposure and HLA in healthy donors. Repertoires were generated with immunoSEQ multiplex PCR, while TCRdb's copy carries only in-frame clones and drops some. The data contain over 150,000 clones, more than 70% of them singletons. Sequencing used PBMCs. Source of these receptors: a woman in her thirties or forties in good health and CMV-seropositive. Each CDR3 is given with its conserved first and last residue. The order of the fields is V gene, CDR3 length, clone size, J gene, D gene, CDR3 protein, CDR3 DNA. A D gene is named only where the DNA matches it firmly. Size values are once, few and many counts, or a class for expanded clones, and some rows have none.

TRBV9	15	.	TRBJ2-2	.	CASSVDNLSGGELFF	TGTGCCAGCAGCGTAGACAATCTCTCGGGCGGGGAGCTGTTTTTT
TRBV27	14	.	TRBJ2-2	.	CASSALAGTGELFF	TGTGCCAGCAGCGCCCTCGCCGGCACCGGGGAGCTGTTTTTT
TRBV5-1	15	.	TRBJ2-2	TRBD1	CASSGRTGKNGELFF	TGCGCCAGCAGCGGAAGGACAGGGAAAAACGGGGAGCTGTTTTTT
TRBV9	15	once	TRBJ1-1	TRBD1	CASSVRGDRNTEAFF	TGTGCCAGCAGCGTAAGGGGGGACAGGAACACTGAAGCTTTCTTT
TRBV28	15	.	TRBJ2-7	TRBD1	CASSPPPGQGSEQYF	TGTGCCAGCAGTCCCCCCCCCGGACAGGGATCCGAGCAGTACTTC
TRBV4-1	12	many	TRBJ2-1	TRBD1	CASSPQGAEQFF	TGCGCCAGCAGCCCTCAGGGGGCCGAGCAGTTCTTC
TRBV11-1	15	.	TRBJ2-2	.	CASSPRTENTGELFF	TGTGCCAGCAGCCCAAGGACAGAAAACACCGGGGAGCTGTTTTTT
TRBV19	16	once	TRBJ1-2	TRBD1	CASSPRTGPSSYGYTF	TGTGCCAGTAGTCCCCGGACAGGACCAAGTTCCTATGGCTACACCTTC
TRBV27	14	.	TRBJ2-1	TRBD1	CASSTSGGYNEQFF	TGTGCCAGCAGTACCTCAGGGGGCTACAATGAGCAGTTCTTC
TRBV19	14	.	TRBJ1-1	TRBD1	CASSARDRGTEAFF	TGTGCCAGTAGTGCCAGGGACAGGGGCACTGAAGCTTTCTTT
TRBV19	15	.	TRBJ1-4	TRBD1	CASSMNGQGYAKLFF	TGTGCCAGTAGTATGAATGGACAGGGTTATGCAAAACTGTTTTTT
TRBV29-1	19	.	TRBJ1-1	.	CSVRPEVGVFRRLNTEAFF	TGCAGCGTCCGACCGGAGGTGGGAGTGTTCAGGAGGCTGAACACTGAAGCTTTCTTT
TRBV19	20	.	TRBJ1-6	TRBD1	CASSPIGQGPEIAYNSPLHF	TGTGCCAGTAGCCCTATCGGACAGGGACCAGAGATTGCCTATAATTCACCCCTCCACTTT
TRBV6-1	15	.	TRBJ1-2	TRBD1	CASMVGTGRNYGYTF	TGTGCCAGCATGGTGGGGACAGGGAGGAACTATGGCTACACCTTC
TRBV5-1	16	.	TRBJ2-5	TRBD1	CASSLGGQGARETQYF	TGCGCCAGCAGCTTGGGGGGACAGGGGGCGCGGGAGACCCAGTACTTC
TRBV9	14	.	TRBJ2-3	.	CASSEGQHTDTQYF	TGTGCCAGCAGCGAGGGACAACACACAGATACGCAGTATTTT
TRBV9	13	few	TRBJ2-1	.	CASSTLEAAEQFF	TGTGCCAGCTCAACCCTAGAGGCGGCCGAGCAGTTCTTC
TRBV11-2	16	.	TRBJ2-1	TRBD1	CASSSPIRGPYNEQFF	TGTGCCAGCAGCTCCCCTATAAGGGGGCCCTACAATGAGCAGTTCTTC
TRBV11-3	16	.	TRBJ2-3	.	CASSLGAGSSTDTQYF	TGTGCCAGCAGCTTAGGGGCGGGTTCTAGCACAGATACGCAGTATTTT
TRBV19	14	few	TRBJ2-7	TRBD2	CASSKLAGVTEQYF	TGTGCCAGTAGCAAGCTAGCGGGAGTAACCGAGCAGTACTTC
TRBV6-6	14	once	TRBJ2-1	.	CASSYAGRHGEQFF	TGTGCCAGCAGTTATGCGGGTAGACACGGTGAGCAGTTCTTC
TRBV27	15	.	TRBJ2-7	TRBD2	CASSLGGGDSYEQYF	TGTGCCAGCAGTTTGGGTGGGGGGGACTCCTACGAGCAGTACTTC
TRBV12-5	16	.	TRBJ2-1	TRBD2	CASGLPTSGGPNEQFF	TGTGCTAGTGGCCTCCCTACTAGCGGGGGCCCCAATGAGCAGTTCTTC
TRBV7-3	16	.	TRBJ2-2	TRBD2	CASSLMGGGNTGELFF	TGTGCCAGCAGTCTGATGGGCGGGGGGAACACCGGGGAGCTGTTTTTT
TRBV5-8	11	.	TRBJ2-1	.	CASSLWRERFF	TGTGCCAGCAGCTTGTGGAGAGAGCGGTTCTTC
TRBV6-1	14	.	TRBJ2-3	.	CASSVGGGTDTQYF	TGTGCCAGCAGTGTGGGGGGAGGCACAGATACGCAGTATTTT
TRBV13	13	.	TRBJ2-7	.	CASSSPPNYEQYF	TGTGCCAGCAGCTCCCCCCCCAACTACGAGCAGTACTTC
TRBV4-1	15	.	TRBJ1-2	TRBD1	CASSQPGQGEYGYTF	TGCGCCAGCAGCCAACCGGGACAGGGAGAATATGGCTACACCTTC
TRBV23-1	14	few	TRBJ2-1	.	CASSQSGAGGEQFF	TGCGCCAGCAGTCAATCGGGGGCTGGCGGGGAGCAGTTCTTC
TRBV10-3	12	.	TRBJ2-7	.	CAISDPSYEQYF	TGTGCCATCAGTGACCCGTCCTACGAGCAGTACTTC